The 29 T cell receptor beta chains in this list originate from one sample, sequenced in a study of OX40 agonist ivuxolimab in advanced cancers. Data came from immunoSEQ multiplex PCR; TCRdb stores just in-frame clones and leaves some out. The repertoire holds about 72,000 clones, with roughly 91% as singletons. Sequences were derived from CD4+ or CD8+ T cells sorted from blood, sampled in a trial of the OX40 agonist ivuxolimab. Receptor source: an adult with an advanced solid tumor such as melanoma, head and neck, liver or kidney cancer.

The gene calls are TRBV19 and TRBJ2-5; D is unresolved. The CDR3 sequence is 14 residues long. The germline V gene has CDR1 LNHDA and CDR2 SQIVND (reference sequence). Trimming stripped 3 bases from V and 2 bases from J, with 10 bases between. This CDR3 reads CASSIPGRQETQYF. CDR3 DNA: TGTGCCAGTAGTATCCCCGGCAGGCAAGAGACCCAGTACTTC.

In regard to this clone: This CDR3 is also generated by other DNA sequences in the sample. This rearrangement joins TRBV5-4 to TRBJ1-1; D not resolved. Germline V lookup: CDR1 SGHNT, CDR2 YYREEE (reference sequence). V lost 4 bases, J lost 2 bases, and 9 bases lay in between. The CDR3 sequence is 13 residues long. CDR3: CASSLDRNTEAFF. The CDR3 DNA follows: TGTGCCAGCAGCCTGGACCGTAACACTGAAGCTTTCTTT.

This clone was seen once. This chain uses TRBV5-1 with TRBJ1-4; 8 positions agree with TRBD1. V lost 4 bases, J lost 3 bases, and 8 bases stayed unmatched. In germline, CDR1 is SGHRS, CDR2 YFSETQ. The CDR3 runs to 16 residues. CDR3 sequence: CASSLQGAGANEKLFF. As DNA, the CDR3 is TGCGCCAGCAGCCTCCAGGGGGCGGGAGCTAATGAAAAACTGTTTTTT.

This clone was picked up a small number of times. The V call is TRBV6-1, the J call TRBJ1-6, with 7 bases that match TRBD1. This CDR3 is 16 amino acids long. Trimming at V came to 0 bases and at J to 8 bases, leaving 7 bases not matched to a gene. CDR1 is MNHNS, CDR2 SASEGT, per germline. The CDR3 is CASSEALEGAYSPLHF. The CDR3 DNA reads TGTGCCAGCAGTGAAGCGCTCGAGGGGGCTTATTCACCCCTCCACTTT.

The CDR3 loop is CASTKGQTNTGELFF. CDR3 in DNA: TGTGCCAGCACCAAGGGACAGACAAACACCGGGGAGCTGTTTTTT. V gene TRBV6-5 combines with J gene TRBJ2-2; 7 nucleotides align to TRBD1. V trimming: 7 bases; J trimming: 2 bases; junction bases outside the gene matches: 7. Germline CDR1 and CDR2: MNHEY and SVGAGI. The CDR3 consists of 15 residues.

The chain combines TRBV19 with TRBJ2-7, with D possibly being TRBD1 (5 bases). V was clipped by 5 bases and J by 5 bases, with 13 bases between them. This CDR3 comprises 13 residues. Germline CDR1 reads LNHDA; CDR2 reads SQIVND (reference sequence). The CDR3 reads CASSVRGIHEQYF. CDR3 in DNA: TGTGCCAGTAGTGTTAGGGGCATCCACGAGCAGTACTTC.

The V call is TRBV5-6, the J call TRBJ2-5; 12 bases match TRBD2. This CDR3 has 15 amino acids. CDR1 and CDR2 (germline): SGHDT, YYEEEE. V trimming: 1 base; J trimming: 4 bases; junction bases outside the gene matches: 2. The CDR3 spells CASSLKLAGGETQYF. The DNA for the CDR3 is TGTGCCAGCAGCTTGAAACTAGCGGGGGGAGAGACCCAGTACTTC.

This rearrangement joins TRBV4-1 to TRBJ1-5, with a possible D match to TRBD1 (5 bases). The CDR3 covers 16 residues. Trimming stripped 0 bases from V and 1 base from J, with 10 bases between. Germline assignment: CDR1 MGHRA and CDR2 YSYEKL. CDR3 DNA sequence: TGCGCCAGCAGCCAAGAGGGCAGGGCAAGCAATCAGCCCCAGCATTTT. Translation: CASSQEGRASNQPQHF.

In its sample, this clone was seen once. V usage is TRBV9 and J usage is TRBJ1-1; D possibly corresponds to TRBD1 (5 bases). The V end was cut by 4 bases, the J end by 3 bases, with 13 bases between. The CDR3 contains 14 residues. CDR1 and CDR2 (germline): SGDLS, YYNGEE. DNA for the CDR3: TGTGCCAGCAGCCCCATGGCAGGGCACACTGAAGCTTTCTTT. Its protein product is CASSPMAGHTEAFF.

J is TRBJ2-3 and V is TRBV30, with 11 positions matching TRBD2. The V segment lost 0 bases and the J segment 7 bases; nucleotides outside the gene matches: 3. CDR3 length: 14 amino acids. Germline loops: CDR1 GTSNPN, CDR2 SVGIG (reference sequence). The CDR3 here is CAWSVTSGRNTQYF. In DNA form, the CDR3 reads TGTGCCTGGAGTGTAACTAGCGGGAGAAATACGCAGTATTTT.

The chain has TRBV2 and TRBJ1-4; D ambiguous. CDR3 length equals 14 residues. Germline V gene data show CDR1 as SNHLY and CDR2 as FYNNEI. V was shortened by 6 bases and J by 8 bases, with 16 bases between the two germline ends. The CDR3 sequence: CASREAPDREKLFF. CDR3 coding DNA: TGTGCCAGCAGGGAGGCCCCGGACCGCGAAAAACTGTTTTTT.

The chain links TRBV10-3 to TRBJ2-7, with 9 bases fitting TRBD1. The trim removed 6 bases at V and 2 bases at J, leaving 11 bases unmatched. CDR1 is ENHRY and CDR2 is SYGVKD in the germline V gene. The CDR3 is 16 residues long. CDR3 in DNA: TGTGCCATCAGGGGACTCGGACAGGGGCTCGCCTACGAGCAGTACTTC. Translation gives CAIRGLGQGLAYEQYF.

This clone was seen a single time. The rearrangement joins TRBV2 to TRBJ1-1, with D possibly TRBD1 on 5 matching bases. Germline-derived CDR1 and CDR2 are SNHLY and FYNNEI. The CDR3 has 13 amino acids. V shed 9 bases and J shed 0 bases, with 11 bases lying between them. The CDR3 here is CARMGLMNTEAFF. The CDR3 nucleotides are TGTGCCAGGATGGGACTGATGAACACTGAAGCTTTCTTT.

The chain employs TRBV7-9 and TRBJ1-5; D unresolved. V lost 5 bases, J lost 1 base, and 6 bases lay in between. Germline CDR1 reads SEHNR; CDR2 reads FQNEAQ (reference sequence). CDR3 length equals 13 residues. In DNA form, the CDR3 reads TGTGCCAGCAGCCCCCTAAGCAATCAGCCCCAGCATTTT. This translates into CASSPLSNQPQHF.

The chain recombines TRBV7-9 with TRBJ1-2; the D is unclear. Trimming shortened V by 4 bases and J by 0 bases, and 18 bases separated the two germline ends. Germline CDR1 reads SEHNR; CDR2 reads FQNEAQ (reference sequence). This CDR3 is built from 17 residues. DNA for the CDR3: TGTGCCAGCAGCTACCCCCGGGCGGACCCAGCTAACTATGGCTACACCTTC. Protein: CASSYPRADPANYGYTF.

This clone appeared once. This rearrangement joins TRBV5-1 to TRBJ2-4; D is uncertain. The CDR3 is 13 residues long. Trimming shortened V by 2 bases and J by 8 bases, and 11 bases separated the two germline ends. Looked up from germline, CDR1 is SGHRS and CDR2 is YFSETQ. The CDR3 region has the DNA TGCGCCAGCAGCTTAGGCGTGGTGGACATTCAGTACTTC. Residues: CASSLGVVDIQYF.

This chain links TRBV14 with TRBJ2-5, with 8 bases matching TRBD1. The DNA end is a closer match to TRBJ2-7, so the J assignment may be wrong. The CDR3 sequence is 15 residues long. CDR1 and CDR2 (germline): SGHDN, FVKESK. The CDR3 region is CASSRVDRVRHEQYF. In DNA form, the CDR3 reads TGTGCCAGCAGCCGAGTGGACAGGGTTCGCCACGAGCAGTACTTC.

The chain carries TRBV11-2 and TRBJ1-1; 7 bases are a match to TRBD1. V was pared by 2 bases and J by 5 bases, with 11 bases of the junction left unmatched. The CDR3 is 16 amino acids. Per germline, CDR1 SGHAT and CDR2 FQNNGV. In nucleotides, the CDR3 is TGTGCCAGCAGCTTACATATCAGGGGGGGGGAAACTGAAGCTTTCTTT. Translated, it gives CASSLHIRGGETEAFF.

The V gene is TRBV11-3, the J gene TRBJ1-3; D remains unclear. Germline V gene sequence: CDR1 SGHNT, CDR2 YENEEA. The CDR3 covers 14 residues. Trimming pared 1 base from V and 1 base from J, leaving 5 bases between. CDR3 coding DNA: TGTGCCAGCAGCTTAGGGGCATCTGGAAACACCATATATTTT. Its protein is CASSLGASGNTIYF.

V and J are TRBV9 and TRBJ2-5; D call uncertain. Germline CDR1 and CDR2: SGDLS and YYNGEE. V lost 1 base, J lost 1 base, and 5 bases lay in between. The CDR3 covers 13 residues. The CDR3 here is CASSVNGQETQYF. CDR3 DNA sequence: TGTGCCAGCAGCGTAAACGGCCAAGAGACCCAGTACTTC.

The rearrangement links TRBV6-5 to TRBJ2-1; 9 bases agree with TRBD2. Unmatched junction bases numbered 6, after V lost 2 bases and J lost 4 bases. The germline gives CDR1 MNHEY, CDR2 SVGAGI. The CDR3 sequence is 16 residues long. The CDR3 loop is CASSYRGGRGYNEQFF. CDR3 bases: TGTGCCAGCAGTTACCGCGGCGGGAGGGGTTACAATGAGCAGTTCTTC.

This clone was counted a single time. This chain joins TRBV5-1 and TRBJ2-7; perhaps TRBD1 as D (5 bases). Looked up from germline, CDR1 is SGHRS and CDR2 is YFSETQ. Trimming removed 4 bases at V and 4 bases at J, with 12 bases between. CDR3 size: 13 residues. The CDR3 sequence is CASSPRTRYEQYF. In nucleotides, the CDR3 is TGCGCCAGCAGCCCCCGGACACGTTACGAGCAGTACTTC.

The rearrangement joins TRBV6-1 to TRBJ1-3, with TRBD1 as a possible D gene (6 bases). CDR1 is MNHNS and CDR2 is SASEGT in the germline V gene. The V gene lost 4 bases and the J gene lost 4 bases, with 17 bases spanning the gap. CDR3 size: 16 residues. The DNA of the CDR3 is TGTGCCAGCAGTGGGAACAGGGAACATGGAGGAAACACCATATATTTT. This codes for CASSGNREHGGNTIYF.

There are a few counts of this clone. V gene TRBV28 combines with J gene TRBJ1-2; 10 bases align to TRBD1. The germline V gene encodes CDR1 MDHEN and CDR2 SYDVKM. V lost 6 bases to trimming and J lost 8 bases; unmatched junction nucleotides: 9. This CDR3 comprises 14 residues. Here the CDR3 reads CASSSTGGAGGYTF. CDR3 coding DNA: TGTGCCAGCAGCTCGACAGGGGGCGCAGGGGGCTACACCTTC.

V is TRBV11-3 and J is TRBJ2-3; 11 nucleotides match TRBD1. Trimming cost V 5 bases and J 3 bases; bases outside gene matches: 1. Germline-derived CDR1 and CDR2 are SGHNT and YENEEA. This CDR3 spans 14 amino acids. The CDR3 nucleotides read TGTGCCAGCAGCCGGGACAGGGGGACAGATACGCAGTATTTT. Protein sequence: CASSRDRGTDTQYF.

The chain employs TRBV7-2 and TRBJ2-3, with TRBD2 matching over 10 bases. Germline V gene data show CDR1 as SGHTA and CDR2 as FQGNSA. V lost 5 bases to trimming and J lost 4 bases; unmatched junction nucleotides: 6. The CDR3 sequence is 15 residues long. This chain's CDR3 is CASSRLAGVADTQYF. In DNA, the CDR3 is TGTGCCAGCAGCCGGCTAGCGGGAGTTGCAGATACGCAGTATTTT.

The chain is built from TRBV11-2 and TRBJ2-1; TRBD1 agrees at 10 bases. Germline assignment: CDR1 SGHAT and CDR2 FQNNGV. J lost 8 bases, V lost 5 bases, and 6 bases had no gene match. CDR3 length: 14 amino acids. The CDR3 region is CASSVRQGADEQFF. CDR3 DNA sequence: TGTGCCAGCAGCGTACGACAGGGGGCGGATGAGCAGTTCTTC. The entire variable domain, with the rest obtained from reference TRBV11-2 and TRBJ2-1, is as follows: EAGVAQSPRYKIIEKRQSVAFWCNPISGHATLYWYQQILGQGPKLLIQFQNNGVVDDSQLPKDRFSAERLKGVDSTLKIQPAKLEDSAVYLCASSVRQGADEQFFGPGTRLTVL.

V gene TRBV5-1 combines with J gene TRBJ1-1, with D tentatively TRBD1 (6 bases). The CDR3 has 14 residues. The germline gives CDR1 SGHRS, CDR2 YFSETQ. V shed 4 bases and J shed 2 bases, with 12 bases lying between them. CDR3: CASSKGGINTEAFF. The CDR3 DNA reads TGCGCCAGCAGCAAGGGGGGCATAAACACTGAAGCTTTCTTT.

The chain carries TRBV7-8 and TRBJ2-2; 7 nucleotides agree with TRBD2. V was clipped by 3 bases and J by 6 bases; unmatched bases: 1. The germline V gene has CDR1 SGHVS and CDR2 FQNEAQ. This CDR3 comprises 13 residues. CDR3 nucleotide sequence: TGTGCCAGCAGCTTTGGGGGGGCCGGGGAGCTGTTTTTT. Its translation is CASSFGGAGELFF.